This T cell receptor (beta chain) was profiled in a study of blood T cell repertoires in COVID-19. Study context: COVID-19 samples from acute and convalescent phases originated in the United States, Italy and Spain. From T cells, B-cell-depleted T cells, or PBMCs came the material, which was cDNA or gDNA.

The germline gives CDR1 SEHNR, CDR2 FQNEAQ (reference sequence). The CDR3 runs 14 residues. Trimming removed 2 bases at V and 5 bases at J, with 9 bases between. Study processing details: Reference gene primer amplification gave nucleated cell count estimates. The method was immunoSEQ multiplex PCR; TCRdb's version includes in-frame clones alone and lacks a portion of them. Clonal size and the V and J genes are those of that table, whereas D and trimming came from the DNA. The sample carries tens of thousands of clones, about 78% recorded once. The rearrangement links TRBV7-9 to TRBJ1-4; D is unresolved. The sequenced sample consisted of peripheral blood. This receptor was taken from a human donor in a cohort sampled during active COVID-19. This CDR3 reads CASSLLAGNEKLFF. The DNA for the CDR3 is TGTGCCAGCAGCTTACTGGCGGGCAATGAAAAACTGTTTTTT.